The clone carrying this TCR beta chain was observed many times. As yet, its antigen is unknown. This entry is derived from a study of T cells in Graves' hyperthyroidism and ophthalmopathy. TCR beta CDR3 sequences were amplified from RNA transcripts. During a first-round RT-PCR of the TCR CDR3, the HTBI primer set was used. TCRdb re-called the multiplex PCR reads with MiXCR, one entry per CDR3 protein. The sample consists of approximately 400,000 distinct CDR3 sequences, approximately 15% of them appearing once. Absence of ophthalmopathy progression within 18 months defined stable Graves' hyperthyroidism. The diagnostic basis comprised clinical symptoms, serum thyroxine and TRAb, thyroid ultrasound and orbital computed tomography. This CDR3 region has 14 residues. Looked up from germline, CDR1 is GTSNPN and CDR2 is SVGIG (reference sequence). The junction had 7 bases not matched to a gene; V was cut back by 2 bases and J by 9 bases.

Findings and limits, study-wide: Most clonotypes expanded in thyroid above 0.001 were likewise present in blood.

The rearrangement joins TRBV30 to TRBJ2-1; TRBD2 agrees at 10 bases. The TCR originated in a woman aged 55 to 70 with Graves' hyperthyroidism. The sample was blood. CDR3 sequence reads: CAWSPSGSLFEQFF. The CDR3 bases are TGTGCCTGGAGTCCTAGCGGGAGCTTATTTGAGCAGTTCTTC.